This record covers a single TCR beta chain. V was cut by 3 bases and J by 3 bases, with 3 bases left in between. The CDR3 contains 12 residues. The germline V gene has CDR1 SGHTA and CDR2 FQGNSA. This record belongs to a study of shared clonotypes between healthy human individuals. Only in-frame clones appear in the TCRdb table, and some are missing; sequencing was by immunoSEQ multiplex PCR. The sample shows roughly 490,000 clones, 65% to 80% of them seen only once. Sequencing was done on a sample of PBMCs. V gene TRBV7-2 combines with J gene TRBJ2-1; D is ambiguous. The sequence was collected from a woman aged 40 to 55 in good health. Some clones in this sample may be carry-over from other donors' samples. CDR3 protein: CASSFGYNEQFF. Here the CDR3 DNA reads TGTGCCAGCAGCTTTGGCTACAATGAGCAGTTCTTC.